One and the same sample provided the 24 T cell receptor beta chains below, sequenced in a study of T cell responses to AZD1222 COVID-19 vaccine. Profiling relied on immunoSEQ multiplex PCR, and the TCRdb table lists in-frame clones only, not all of them. The table shows about 150,000 clones, with just over 90% occurring only once. Sequenced material: peripheral blood, taken on day 0 of AZD1222 vaccination. All receptors derive from an adult in good health.

This chain links TRBV27 with TRBJ1-1; TRBD1 is a possible D gene (5 bases). V lost 3 bases and J lost 4, with 9 bases in between. This CDR3 contains 13 residues. Germline V CDR1 and CDR2: MNHEY, SMNVEV (reference sequence). CDR3 sequence (DNA): TGTGCCAGCAGTTTCGTCGGGACCACTGAAGCTTTCTTT. It specifies CASSFVGTTEAFF.

The V call is TRBV5-6, the J call TRBJ2-7, with D unresolved. The CDR3 runs to 14 residues. Germline V gene lookup returns CDR1 SGHDT and CDR2 YYEEEE. Between the trimmed V and J ends, which lost 4 bases and 5 bases, there was a span of 16 bases. The CDR3 spells CASSLREWGNEQYF. CDR3 bases: TGTGCCAGCAGCCTCCGAGAATGGGGAAACGAGCAGTACTTC.

V and J are TRBV30 and TRBJ1-5; 7 nucleotides match TRBD1. Germline loops: CDR1 GTSNPN, CDR2 SVGIG (reference sequence). This CDR3 spans 16 amino acids. After removal of 2 bases from V and 4 bases from J, the junction contained 11 bases not matched to a gene. The CDR3: CAWSPKGTVFNQPQHF. DNA for the CDR3: TGTGCCTGGAGTCCTAAGGGGACAGTCTTTAATCAGCCCCAGCATTTT.

V usage is TRBV3-1 (or the pseudogene TRBV3-2) and J usage is TRBJ1-5; D is perhaps TRBD1 (6 bases). This CDR3 spans 16 amino acids. Germline values: CDR1 LGHDT, CDR2 YNNKEL (reference sequence). Trimming took off 1 base at V and 1 base at J, with 11 bases between the two ends. The CDR3 DNA follows: TGTGCCAGCAGCCAAGTACAGGGCGGAAGCAATCAGCCCCAGCATTTT. Protein product: CASSQVQGGSNQPQHF.

The genes are TRBV30 and TRBJ1-2, with 7 bases matching TRBD1. The CDR3 sequence is 15 residues long. The V gene's germline CDR1 is GTSNPN and CDR2 SVGIG (reference sequence). For the CDR3, the DNA is TGTGCAGGAATCCCCTTTACAGACAGGGACGGCGGCTACACCTTC. Its translation: CAGIPFTDRDGGYTF.

V is TRBV18 and J is TRBJ2-7, with 8 bases matching TRBD2. The germline gives CDR1 KGHSH, CDR2 LQKENI. The CDR3 contains 12 residues. V dropped 2 bases and J dropped 10; count of bases not matched to a gene: 4. The CDR3 DNA sequence: TGTGCCAGCTCACCATCGGGGGGGAACCAGTACTTC. The encoded protein is CASSPSGGNQYF.

This clone appeared a few times. The chain employs TRBV3-1 (or the pseudogene TRBV3-2) and TRBJ2-3; D not certain. The CDR3 has 14 residues. Germline V lookup: CDR1 LGHDT, CDR2 YNNKEL (reference sequence). Trimming left V 1 base short and J 4 bases short, with 9 bases between. CDR3 DNA sequence: TGTGCCAGCAGCCAAGTTCGTCAAGCAGATACGCAGTATTTT. As protein: CASSQVRQADTQYF.

This chain uses TRBV7-3 with TRBJ2-2; D possibly corresponds to TRBD2 (6 bases). Per germline, CDR1 SGHTA and CDR2 FQGTGA. Trimming removed 0 bases from V and 1 base from J, with 6 bases in between. The CDR3 covers 15 residues. CDR3 sequence reads: CASSLTSGNTGELFF. In DNA form, the CDR3 reads TGTGCCAGCAGCTTAACTAGCGGGAACACCGGGGAGCTGTTTTTT. Looking up the rest from reference TRBV7-3 and TRBJ2-2 gives the full variable domain: GAGVSQTPSNKVTEKGKYVELRCDPISGHTALYWYRQSLGQGPEFLIYFQGTGAADDSGLPNDRFFAVRPEGSVSTLKIQRTERGDSAVYLCASSLTSGNTGELFFGEGSRLTVL.

In regard to this clone: At one end the junction does not follow the germline gene, possibly because of a read error. The gene calls are TRBV19 and TRBJ1-5; the D is unclear. Germline V gene lookup returns CDR1 LNHDA and CDR2 SQIVND (reference sequence). CDR3 size: 15 residues. DNA for the CDR3: TGTGCCAGTTGTATTTCGTCTGAAGTTACCCGGCCCCAGCATTTT. It yields the protein CASCISSEVTRPQHF.

The count of this clone is one. The chain couples TRBV19 to TRBJ2-7, with 11 nucleotides matching TRBD1. In germline, CDR1 is LNHDA, CDR2 SQIVND (reference sequence). V was pared by 3 bases and J by 4 bases, with 2 bases of the junction left unmatched. CDR3 length: 14 residues. CDR3 DNA: TGTGCCAGTAGTATGGGACAGGGGGGGTACGAGCAGTACTTC. It yields the protein CASSMGQGGYEQYF.

The rearrangement uses TRBV9 and TRBJ2-1; D may correspond to TRBD1 or TRBD2 (6 bases each). With 2 bases removed from V and 6 bases from J, the gap between germline ends came to 15 bases. This CDR3 is built from 15 residues. Per the germline V gene, CDR1 is SGDLS and CDR2 is YYNGEE. CDR3 region: CASSVGGSPINEQFF. DNA of the CDR3: TGTGCCAGCAGCGTGGGGGGCTCCCCTATCAATGAGCAGTTCTTC.

This rearrangement joins TRBV7-9 to TRBJ2-7; TRBD1 matches 9 bases. The J segment lost 1 base and the V segment lost 5 bases, leaving 9 bases of the junction unmatched. Germline V gene sequence: CDR1 SEHNR, CDR2 FQNEAQ (reference sequence). CDR3 length: 16 residues. As DNA, the CDR3 is TGTGCCAGCAGCCCCAGGATCGGACAGGGGTCCTACGAGCAGTACTTC. This translates into CASSPRIGQGSYEQYF.

The chain links TRBV7-2 to TRBJ2-1; 8 bases agree with TRBD2. From germline, CDR1 is SGHTA and CDR2 FQGNSA. The CDR3 covers 14 residues. V was pared by 1 base and J by 7 bases, with 3 bases of the junction left unmatched. The CDR3 is CASSLVGLGNEQFF. The CDR3 bases are TGTGCCAGCAGCTTAGTGGGACTAGGTAATGAGCAGTTCTTC.

The CDR3, as DNA: TGTGCCAGCAGCGTCCGGGTGACGAATAGCAATCAGCCCCAGCATTTT. Amino acids: CASSVRVTNSNQPQHF. The chain links TRBV27 to TRBJ1-5; no clear D. Per the germline V gene, CDR1 is MNHEY and CDR2 is SMNVEV (reference sequence). The germline V and J ends were trimmed by 6 bases and 0 bases, with 15 bases remaining between them. The length of the CDR3 is 16 residues.

V gene TRBV7-9 combines with J gene TRBJ1-4, with D perhaps TRBD1 (6 bases). The CDR3 totals 14 residues. The germline V gene encodes CDR1 SEHNR and CDR2 FQNEAQ (reference sequence). V lost 5 bases, J lost 7 bases, and 14 bases lay in between. As DNA, the CDR3 is TGTGCCAGCAGCCCGGGGGGCACGGTTGAAAAACTGTTTTTT. The encoded protein is CASSPGGTVEKLFF.

The rearrangement links TRBV7-9 to TRBJ2-7; 10 bases agree with TRBD1. With 5 bases clipped from V and 5 bases from J, the junction kept 12 bases outside the gene matches. This CDR3 region has 16 residues. CDR1 and CDR2 (germline): SEHNR, FQNEAQ (reference sequence). The CDR3 here is CASSPDRGTGVHEQYF. The CDR3 DNA is TGTGCCAGCAGCCCGGATAGAGGGACAGGGGTCCACGAGCAGTACTTC.

This clone was recorded once. The genes are TRBV21-1 and TRBJ2-1. TRBV21-1 is reported as a pseudogene. This CDR3 is 17 amino acids long. The CDR3 DNA reads TGTGCCAGCACCCCTCTCGACCCTTTGCCTGAAGGGAATGAGCAGTTCTTC. Protein product: CASTPLDPLPEGNEQFF.

This chain links TRBV12-3 or TRBV12-4 with TRBJ2-7; D gene ambiguous. The CDR3 spans 12 residues. V was trimmed by 5 bases and J by 6 bases, leaving 11 bases between them. The CDR3 bases are TGTGCCAGCAGTCCGACCGGGTCCGAGCAGTACTTC. The encoded protein is CASSPTGSEQYF.

This chain joins TRBV5-5 and TRBJ2-3; a possible D gene is TRBD1 (6 bases). The CDR3 length is 16 residues. Deletions cut 4 bases from V and 0 bases from J, with 15 bases between. Per the germline V gene, CDR1 is SGHKS and CDR2 is YYEKEE (reference sequence). The CDR3 DNA is TGTGCCAGCAGCCCCCGTCGGACAGAGAGCACAGATACGCAGTATTTT. Residues: CASSPRRTESTDTQYF.

In nucleotides, the CDR3 is TGTGCCAGCAGCCCGAGACCCAACAGCTATGGCTACACCTTC. Protein product: CASSPRPNSYGYTF. The chain recombines TRBV9 with TRBJ1-2; D not certain. The germline CDR1 and CDR2 sequences are SGDLS and YYNGEE. Trimming left V 4 bases short and J 4 bases short, with 14 bases between. The CDR3 sequence is 14 residues long.

This clone was seen only once. This sequence joins TRBV2 and TRBJ1-5; maybe TRBD1 (6 bases). Germline CDR1 and CDR2: SNHLY and FYNNEI. Between the trimmed V and J ends, which lost 7 bases and 4 bases, there was a span of 11 bases. The length of the CDR3 is 13 residues. The CDR3 DNA follows: TGTGCCAGCACCCGGGACACTAATCAGCCCCAGCATTTT. This codes for CASTRDTNQPQHF.

The chain joins TRBV21-1 to TRBJ2-3. TRBV21-1 is designated a pseudogene. The CDR3 is made up of 15 amino acids. In DNA form, the CDR3 reads TGTGCCAGCAGCAAATTGGGGAAGGGCAGAGATACGCAGTATTTT. It specifies CASSKLGKGRDTQYF.

This chain joins TRBV7-3 and TRBJ1-1; 7 nucleotides match TRBD1. Trimming cost V 5 bases and J 0 bases; bases outside gene matches: 9. Germline CDR1 and CDR2: SGHTA and FQGTGA. CDR3 size: 16 residues. CDR3 amino acids: CASSPKTGPLNTEAFF. The CDR3 bases are TGTGCCAGCAGCCCCAAGACAGGGCCCCTGAACACTGAAGCTTTCTTT.

The chain links TRBV7-8 to TRBJ1-2; the match to TRBD1 covers 7 bases. The CDR3 has 16 amino acids. Trimming took 3 bases from V and 2 from J; bases not matched to a gene: 9. The germline V gene encodes CDR1 SGHVS and CDR2 FQNEAQ. CDR3 DNA sequence: TGTGCCAGCAGCTTGGGACAGTCTCCGTCCAACTATGGCTACACCTTC. This gives the protein CASSLGQSPSNYGYTF.